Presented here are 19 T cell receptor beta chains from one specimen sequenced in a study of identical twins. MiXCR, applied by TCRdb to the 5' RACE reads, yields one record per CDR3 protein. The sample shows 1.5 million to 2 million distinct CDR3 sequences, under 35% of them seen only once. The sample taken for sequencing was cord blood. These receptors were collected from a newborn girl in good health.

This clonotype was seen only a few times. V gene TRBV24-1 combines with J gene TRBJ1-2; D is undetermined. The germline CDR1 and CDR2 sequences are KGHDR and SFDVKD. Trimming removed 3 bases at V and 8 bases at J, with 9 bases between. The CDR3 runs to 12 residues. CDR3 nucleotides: TGTGCCACCAGTGATCGTCGCGGAGGCTACACCTTC. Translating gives CATSDRRGGYTF.

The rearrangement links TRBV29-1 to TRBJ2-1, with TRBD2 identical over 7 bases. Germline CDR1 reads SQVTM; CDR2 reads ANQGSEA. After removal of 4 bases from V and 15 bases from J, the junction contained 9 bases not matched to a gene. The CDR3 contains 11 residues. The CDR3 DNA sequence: TGCAGCGTTGGGTCTTTAAGCGGGACGTTCTTC. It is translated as CSVGSLSGTFF.

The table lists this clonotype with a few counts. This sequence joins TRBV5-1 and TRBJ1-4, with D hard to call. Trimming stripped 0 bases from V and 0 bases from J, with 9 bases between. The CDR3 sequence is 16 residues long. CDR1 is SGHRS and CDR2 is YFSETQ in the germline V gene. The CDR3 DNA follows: TGCGCCAGCAGCTTGGATTTAGCCGCAACTAATGAAAAACTGTTTTTT. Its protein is CASSLDLAATNEKLFF.

For the CDR3, the DNA is TGTGCCAGCAGCCAAGAGATAGGGGTGGGGCGGGGCAATGAGCAGTTCTTC. Amino acids: CASSQEIGVGRGNEQFF. The V gene is TRBV4-2, the J gene TRBJ2-1, with D possibly being TRBD2 (6 bases). This CDR3 spans 17 amino acids. Trimming stripped 0 bases from V and 6 bases from J, with 18 bases between. Germline V gene lookup returns CDR1 LGHNA and CDR2 YNFKEQ.

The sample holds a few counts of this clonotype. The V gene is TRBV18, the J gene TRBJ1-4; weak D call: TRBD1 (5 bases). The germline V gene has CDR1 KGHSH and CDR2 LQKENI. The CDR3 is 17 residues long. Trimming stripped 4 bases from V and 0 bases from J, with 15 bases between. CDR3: CASSLGTGLTTNEKLFF. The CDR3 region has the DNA TGTGCCAGCTCACTGGGGACGGGACTGACAACTAATGAAAAACTGTTTTTT.

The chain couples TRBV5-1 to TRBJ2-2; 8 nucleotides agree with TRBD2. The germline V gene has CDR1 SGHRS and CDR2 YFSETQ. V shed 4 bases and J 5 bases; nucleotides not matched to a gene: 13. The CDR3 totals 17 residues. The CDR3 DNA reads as TGCGCCAGCAGCCCGCCTGGGGGGACTAGTCGGACCGGGGAGCTGTTTTTT. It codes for CASSPPGGTSRTGELFF.

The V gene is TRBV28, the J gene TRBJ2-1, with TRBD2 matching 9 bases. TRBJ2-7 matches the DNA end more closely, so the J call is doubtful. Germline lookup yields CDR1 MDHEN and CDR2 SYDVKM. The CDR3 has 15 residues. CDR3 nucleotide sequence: TGTGCCATCTCCATGGGCGGGAGGGCCTACAATGAGCAGTACTTC. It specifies CAISMGGRAYNEQYF.

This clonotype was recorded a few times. The CDR3 reads CASSLDPLLQDLGYGYTF. Here the CDR3 DNA reads TGTGCCAGCAGCTTAGACCCCCTCCTACAGGATCTGGGGTATGGCTACACCTTC. V gene TRBV7-2 combines with J gene TRBJ1-2, with a tentative D call TRBD1 (5 bases). The germline V gene encodes CDR1 SGHTA and CDR2 FQGNSA. The CDR3 is 18 residues long. V was pared by 1 base and J by 5 bases, with 23 bases between.

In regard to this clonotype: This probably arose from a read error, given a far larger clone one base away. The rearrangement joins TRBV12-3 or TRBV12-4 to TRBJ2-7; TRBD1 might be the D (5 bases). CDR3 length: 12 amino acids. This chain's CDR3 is CASSPDRYEQSF. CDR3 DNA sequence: TGTGCCAGCAGTCCCGACAGATACGAGCAGTCCTTC.

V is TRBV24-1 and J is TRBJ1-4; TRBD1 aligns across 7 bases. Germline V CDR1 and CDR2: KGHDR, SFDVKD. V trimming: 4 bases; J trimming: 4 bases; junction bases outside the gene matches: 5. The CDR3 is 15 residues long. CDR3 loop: CATSEGQPSNEKLFF. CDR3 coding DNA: TGTGCCACCAGTGAGGGACAGCCGAGTAATGAAAAACTGTTTTTT.

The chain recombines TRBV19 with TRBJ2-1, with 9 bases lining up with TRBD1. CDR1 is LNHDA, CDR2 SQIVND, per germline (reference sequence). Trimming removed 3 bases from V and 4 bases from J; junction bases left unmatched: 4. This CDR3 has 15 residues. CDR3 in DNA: TGTGCCAGTAGTATCCAAGGACAGGGGTACAATGAGCAGTTCTTC. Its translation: CASSIQGQGYNEQFF. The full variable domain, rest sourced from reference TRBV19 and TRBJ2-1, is DGGITQSPKYLFRKEGQNVTLSCEQNLNHDAMYWYRQDPGQGLRLIYYSQIVNDFQKGDIAEGYSVSREKKESFPLTVTSAQKNPTAFYLCASSIQGQGYNEQFFGPGTRLTVL.

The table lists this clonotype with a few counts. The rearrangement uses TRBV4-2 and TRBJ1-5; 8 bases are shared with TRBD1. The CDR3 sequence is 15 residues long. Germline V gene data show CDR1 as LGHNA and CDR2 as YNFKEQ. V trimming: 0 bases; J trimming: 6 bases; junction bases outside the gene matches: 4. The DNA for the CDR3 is TGTGCCAGCAGCCAAGAAGCACAGGGGGGTCAGCCCCAGCATTTT. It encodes CASSQEAQGGQPQHF.

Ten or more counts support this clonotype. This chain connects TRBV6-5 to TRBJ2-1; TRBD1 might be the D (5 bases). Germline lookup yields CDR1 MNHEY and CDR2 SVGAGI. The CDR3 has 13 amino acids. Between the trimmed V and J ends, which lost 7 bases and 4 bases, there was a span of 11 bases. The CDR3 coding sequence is TGTGCCAGCACCTCAACAGGTTACAATGAGCAGTTCTTC. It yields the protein CASTSTGYNEQFF.

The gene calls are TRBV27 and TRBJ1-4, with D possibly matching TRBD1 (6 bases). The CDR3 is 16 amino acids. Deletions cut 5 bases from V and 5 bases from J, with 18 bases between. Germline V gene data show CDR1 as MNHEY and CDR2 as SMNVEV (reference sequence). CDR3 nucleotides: TGTGCCAGCAGTCCCCTAGGACAGCGCTTGAATGAAAAACTGTTTTTT. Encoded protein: CASSPLGQRLNEKLFF.

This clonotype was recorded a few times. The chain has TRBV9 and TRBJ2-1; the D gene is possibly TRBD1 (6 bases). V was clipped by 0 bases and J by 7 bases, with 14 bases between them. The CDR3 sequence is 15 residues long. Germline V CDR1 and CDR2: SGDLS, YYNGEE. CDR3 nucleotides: TGTGCCAGCAGCGTAGCTGAGGACAGATGGAATGAGCAGTTCTTC. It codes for CASSVAEDRWNEQFF.

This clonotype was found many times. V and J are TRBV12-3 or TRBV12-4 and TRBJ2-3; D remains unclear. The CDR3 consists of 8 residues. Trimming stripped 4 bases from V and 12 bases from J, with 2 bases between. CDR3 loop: CASSCQYF. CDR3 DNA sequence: TGTGCCAGCAGTTGTCAGTATTTT.

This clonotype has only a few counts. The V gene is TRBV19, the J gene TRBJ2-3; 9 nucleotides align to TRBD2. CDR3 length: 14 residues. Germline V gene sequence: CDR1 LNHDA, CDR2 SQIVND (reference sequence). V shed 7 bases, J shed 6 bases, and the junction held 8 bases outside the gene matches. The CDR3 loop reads CASKVSTSGDTQYF. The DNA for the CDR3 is TGTGCCAGTAAAGTCTCGACTAGCGGCGATACGCAGTATTTT.

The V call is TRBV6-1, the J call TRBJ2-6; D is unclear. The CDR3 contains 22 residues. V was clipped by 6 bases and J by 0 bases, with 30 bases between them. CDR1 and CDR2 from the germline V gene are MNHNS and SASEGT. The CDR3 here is CASRRLGISDFSWSSGANVLTF. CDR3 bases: TGTGCCAGCAGGAGATTAGGGATATCCGATTTTAGCTGGAGCTCTGGGGCCAACGTCCTGACTTTC.

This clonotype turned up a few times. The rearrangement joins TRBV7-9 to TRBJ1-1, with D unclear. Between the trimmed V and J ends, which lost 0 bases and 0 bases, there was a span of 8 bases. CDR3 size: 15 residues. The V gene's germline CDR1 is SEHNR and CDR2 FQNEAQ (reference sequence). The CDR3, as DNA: TGTGCCAGCAGCTTAGCATCTTGGGTGAACACTGAAGCTTTCTTT. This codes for CASSLASWVNTEAFF.